This is a list of T cell receptor beta chains from one sample in a study of long-term antiretroviral therapy in people with HIV. Libraries were prepared by immunoSEQ multiplex PCR; TCRdb keeps only in-frame clonotypes and omits some of them. The table lists 20,000 or so clones, around three quarters of them singletons. Material: unsorted PBMCs, obtained 0.5 years before starting antiretroviral therapy. These receptors all stem from a man younger than 30 with HIV. Each CDR3 is given with its conserved first and last residue. Clone sizes are given selectively: once, few, many, or a class where the clone is expanded.

v_call,clone_size,cdr3_aa
TRBV7-9,.,CASNSLKSGTGGPNYGYTF
TRBV28,.,CASSFSRHEQFF
TRBV5-1,.,CASSPYRDRGYNEQFF
TRBV11-2,.,CASVPLPTGTDEQYF
TRBV6-4,few,CASSDGGPDNEQFF
TRBV5-1,few,CASSLALAGGDTDTQYF
TRBV19,.,CASSILATGREEKLFF
TRBV7-2,.,CASSLEGVTDTQYF
TRBV14,once,CASSPTRWELFF
TRBV7-9,few,CASSRSSYEQYF
TRBV27,.,CASSSPQGANTGELFF
TRBV4-3,.,CASSQDRWVQGGEKLFF
TRBV7-8,.,CASSLPGTGGDQETQYF
TRBV19,.,CASSATSGVSTDTQYF
TRBV12-5,.,CASGLEGTGGTDTQYF
TRBV19,.,CASSIDHSYEQYF
TRBV23-1,.,CASSERKDTAETQYF
TRBV28,.,CASHRQGEGNQPQHF
TRBV27,.,CASKLWTGEGYTF
TRBV5-1,.,CASSPGGGEYGYTF
TRBV16,medium-sized,CASSQGTGVSEQYF
TRBV27,.,CASSFVGLYEQYF
TRBV27,.,CASSATSSGIYEQYF
TRBV10-2,.,CASSESRPRGRHEPQHF
TRBV5-4,.,CASSQVGGDTGELFF
TRBV4-3,.,CASSQDAGFQQYF
TRBV7-9,.,CASSFIPGQAYEQYF
TRBV6-1,.,CASQGYGYTF
TRBV19,.,CASSISGGFGTEAFF
TRBV5-1,.,CASSFQGPNTEAFF